What follows are 7 T cell receptor beta chains derived from one specimen sequenced in a study of cytomegalovirus exposure and HLA in healthy donors. PCR involved 60 Vbeta and 13 Jbeta primers. TCRdb keeps only in-frame clones here, not all; method: immunoSEQ multiplex PCR. The sample holds about 150,000 clones, roughly 85% seen once. The sample consisted of PBMCs. Receptors were obtained from a male donor in good health and CMV-seronegative.

Only a few counts were recorded for this clone. The V call is TRBV4-1, the J call TRBJ1-5, with TRBD1 identical over 8 bases. Germline trimming cut 4 bases from V and 6 bases from J; bases unmatched to any gene: 8. Germline V gene sequence: CDR1 MGHRA, CDR2 YSYEKL. This CDR3 is built from 15 residues. The CDR3 is CASSPRQGPGQPQHF. The CDR3 nucleotides read TGCGCCAGCAGCCCGCGACAGGGGCCGGGTCAGCCCCAGCATTTT.

The CDR3 spells CASSSTGGAAEAFF. The CDR3 nucleotides are TGTGCCAGCAGCTCCACAGGGGGCGCGGCTGAAGCTTTCTTT. V and J are TRBV5-4 and TRBJ1-1; 9 bases line up with TRBD1. CDR1 and CDR2 (germline): SGHNT, YYREEE (reference sequence). The CDR3 covers 14 residues. The V and J ends lost 3 bases and 6 bases, in that order; junction bases with no gene match: 6.

For this clone: A junction end diverges from the germline sequence, so it may reflect a read error. This same CDR3 is encoded by further DNA sequences in the sample. The rearrangement uses TRBV7-3 and TRBJ2-1; 7 positions match TRBD1. Germline assignment: CDR1 SGHTA and CDR2 FQGTGA. This CDR3 comprises 15 residues. CDR3 sequence (DNA): TGCGCCAGCAGCCCGCGACAGGGTCTAAACAATGAGCAGTTCTTC. Encoded protein: CASSPRQGLNNEQFF.

The genes are TRBV6-1 and TRBJ1-2; 9 positions agree with TRBD1. CDR3 length: 15 amino acids. The V gene's germline CDR1 is MNHNS and CDR2 SASEGT. With V trimmed by 5 bases and J by 3 bases, 7 bases remained unmatched. The CDR3 sequence is CASSSVTGGDYGYTF. The CDR3 coding sequence is TGTGCCAGCAGTTCGGTAACAGGGGGCGACTATGGCTACACCTTC.

This clone was observed a handful of times. V usage is TRBV6-1 and J usage is TRBJ2-7; TRBD1 aligns across 8 bases. CDR3 size: 15 residues. With V trimmed by 4 bases and J by 5 bases, 10 bases remained unmatched. Germline assignment: CDR1 MNHNS and CDR2 SASEGT. For the CDR3, the DNA is TGTGCCAGCAGTGCCCGGGACAGGTGGCGCGACGAGCAGTACTTC. It encodes CASSARDRWRDEQYF.

This rearrangement joins TRBV10-3 to TRBJ2-7; D gene ambiguous. Trimming pared 2 bases from V and 0 bases from J, leaving 11 bases between. This CDR3 is built from 15 residues. The V gene's germline CDR1 is ENHRY and CDR2 SYGVKD. DNA of the CDR3: TGTGCCATCAGTGAGGAGTGGAACTACTCCTACGAGCAGTACTTC. Amino acid sequence: CAISEEWNYSYEQYF.

V is TRBV6-1 and J is TRBJ2-1, with D perhaps matching TRBD2 (7 bases). This CDR3 is 17 amino acids long. V lost 3 bases and J lost 5, with 20 bases in between. Germline CDR1 is MNHNS and CDR2 is SASEGT. The CDR3 loop is CASSDERGGSNHNEQFF. CDR3 in DNA: TGTGCCAGCAGTGATGAGAGGGGGGGCTCGAATCACAATGAGCAGTTCTTC.